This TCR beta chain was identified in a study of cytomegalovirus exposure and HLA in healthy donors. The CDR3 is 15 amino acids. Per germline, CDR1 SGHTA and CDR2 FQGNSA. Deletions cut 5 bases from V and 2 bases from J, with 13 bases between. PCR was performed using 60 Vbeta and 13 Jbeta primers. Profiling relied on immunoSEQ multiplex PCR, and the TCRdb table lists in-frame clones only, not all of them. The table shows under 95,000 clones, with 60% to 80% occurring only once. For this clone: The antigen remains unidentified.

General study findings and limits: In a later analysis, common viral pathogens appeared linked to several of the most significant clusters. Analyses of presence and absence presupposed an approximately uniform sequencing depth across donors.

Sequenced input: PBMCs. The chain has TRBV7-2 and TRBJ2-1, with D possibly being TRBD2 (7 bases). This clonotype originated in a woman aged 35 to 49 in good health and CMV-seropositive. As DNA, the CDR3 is TGTGCCAGCAGCCCAAGAGGGGGGGCCTACAATGAGCAGTTCTTC. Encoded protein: CASSPRGGAYNEQFF.